This is a list of T cell receptor beta chains from one sample in a study of blood T cell repertoires in COVID-19. Here immunoSEQ multiplex PCR was the method, and the copy in TCRdb shows in-frame clones only, minus some. The table lists 150,000 to 160,000 clones, about four fifths of them singletons. The sample consisted of peripheral blood. These receptors came from an older woman with acute or convalescent COVID-19. Both conserved end residues are part of each CDR3. Each record gives: D gene, clone size, J gene, V gene, CDR3 DNA, CDR3 protein. The D gene is left open where the match is weak. Only part of the rows carry a size: once, few, many, or a class if the clone is expanded.

>.|.|TRBJ2-2|TRBV9
TGTGCCAGCAGCGTACGGTTGGCGAACACCGGGGAGCTGTTTTTT
CASSVRLANTGELFF
>TRBD1|.|TRBJ2-2|TRBV19
TGTGCCAGTAGTGTGTTCCTCGGGACAGGGTATGATAAGTCCACCGGGGAGCTGTTTTTT
CASSVFLGTGYDKSTGELFF
>.|.|TRBJ1-1|TRBV9
TGTGCCAGCAGCCCCCGGAGGGGGGGTGAAGCTTTCTTT
CASSPRRGGEAFF
>.|.|TRBJ1-4|TRBV5-1
TGCGCCAGCAGCTCATTAAGGGAGGGAGGCGAAAAACTGTTTTTT
CASSSLREGGEKLFF
>.|.|TRBJ1-3|TRBV28
TGTGCCAGCAGTTTAAACGGGGAGGGAAACACCATATATTTT
CASSLNGEGNTIYF
>.|.|TRBJ1-5|TRBV6-1
TGTGCCAGCAGTGAGCGGTCAATGGCTTCTTCAAATCAGCCCCAGCATTTT
CASSERSMASSNQPQHF
>TRBD1|.|TRBJ1-4|TRBV7-8
TGTGCCAGCAGCCCCTACGTACAGGGGTCGAGTGAAAAACTGTTTTTT
CASSPYVQGSSEKLFF
>TRBD1|.|TRBJ2-1|TRBV10-1
TGCGCCAGCAGTGCAGGGACAGGGACCTACAATGAGCAGTTCTTC
CASSAGTGTYNEQFF
>.|.|TRBJ2-6|TRBV29-1
TGCAGCGTTGCTTCCGGTTCTGGGGCCAACGTCCTGACTTTC
CSVASGSGANVLTF
>TRBD1|few|TRBJ1-2|TRBV20-1
TGCAGTGCTAGTTTCTCAGGGGGAGGATATGGCTACACCTTC
CSASFSGGGYGYTF
>TRBD1|once|TRBJ2-5|TRBV3-1/TRBV3-2
TGTGCCAGCAGCCTCGTCCCGGGACAGGGGGCGAGCCAAGAGACCCAGTACTTC
CASSLVPGQGASQETQYF
>TRBD1|once|TRBJ1-5|TRBV6-5
TGTGCCAGCAGGGGGACAGGGGGGAGATCCCAGCATTTT
CASRGTGGRSQHF
>TRBD1|.|TRBJ1-5|TRBV2
TGTGCCAGCAGGGGACAGGGGGCGCAGGTCAATCAGCCCCAGCATTTT
CASRGQGAQVNQPQHF
>TRBD1|.|TRBJ1-2|TRBV15
TGTGCCACCAGCGACGGACAGGGGGCCTCCGGCTACACCTTC
CATSDGQGASGYTF
>TRBD1|.|TRBJ1-1|TRBV11-2
TGTGCCAGCAGCCTCCCCGGGACAGGGGACACTGAAGCTTTCTTT
CASSLPGTGDTEAFF
>.|.|TRBJ2-1|TRBV7-3
TGTGCCAGCAGCTTCCAAGGCGGGCTAGCCGTCGGTGAGCAGTTCTTC
CASSFQGGLAVGEQFF